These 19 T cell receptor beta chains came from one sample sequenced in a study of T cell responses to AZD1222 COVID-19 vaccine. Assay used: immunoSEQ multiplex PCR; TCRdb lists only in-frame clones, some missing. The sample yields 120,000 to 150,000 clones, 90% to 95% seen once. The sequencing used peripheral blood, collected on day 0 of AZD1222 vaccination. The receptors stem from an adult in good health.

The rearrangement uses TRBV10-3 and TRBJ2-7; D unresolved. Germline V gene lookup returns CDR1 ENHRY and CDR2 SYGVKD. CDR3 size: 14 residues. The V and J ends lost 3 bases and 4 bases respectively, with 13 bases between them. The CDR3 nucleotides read TGTGCCATCAGTGACGGTGGCAGTTTTTACGAGCAGTACTTC. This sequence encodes CAISDGGSFYEQYF.

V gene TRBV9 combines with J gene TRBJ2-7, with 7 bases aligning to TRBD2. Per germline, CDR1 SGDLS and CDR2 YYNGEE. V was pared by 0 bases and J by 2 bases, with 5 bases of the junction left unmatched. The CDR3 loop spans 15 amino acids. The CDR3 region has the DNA TGTGCCAGCAGCGTAGGGGAGGGAGGACCCTACGAGCAGTACTTC. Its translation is CASSVGEGGPYEQYF.

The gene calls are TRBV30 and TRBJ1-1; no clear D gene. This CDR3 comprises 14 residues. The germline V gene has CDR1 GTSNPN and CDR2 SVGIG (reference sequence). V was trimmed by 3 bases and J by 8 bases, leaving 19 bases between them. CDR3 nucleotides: TGTGCCTGGAGCCAATACCCCGGGCAGAAAGAAGCTTTCTTT. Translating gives CAWSQYPGQKEAFF.

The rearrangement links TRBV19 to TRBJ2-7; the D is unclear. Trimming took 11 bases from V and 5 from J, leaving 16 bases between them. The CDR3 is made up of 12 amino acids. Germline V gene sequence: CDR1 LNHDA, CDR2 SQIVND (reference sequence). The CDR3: CALVRADDEQYF. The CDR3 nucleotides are TGTGCCTTAGTAAGGGCTGACGACGAGCAGTACTTC.

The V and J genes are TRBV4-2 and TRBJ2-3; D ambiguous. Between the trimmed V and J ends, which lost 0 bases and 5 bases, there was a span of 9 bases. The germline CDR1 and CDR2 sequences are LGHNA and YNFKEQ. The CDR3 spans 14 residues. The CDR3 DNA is TGTGCCAGCAGCCAAGATCTCGGCGGAGATACGCAGTATTTT. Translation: CASSQDLGGDTQYF.

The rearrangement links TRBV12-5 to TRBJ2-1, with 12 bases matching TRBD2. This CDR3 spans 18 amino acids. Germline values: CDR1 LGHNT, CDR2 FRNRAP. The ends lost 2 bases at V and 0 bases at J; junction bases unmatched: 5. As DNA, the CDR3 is TGTGCTAGTGGTTTGCGCCGACTAGCGGGGGCCTCCTACAATGAGCAGTTCTTC. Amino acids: CASGLRRLAGASYNEQFF.

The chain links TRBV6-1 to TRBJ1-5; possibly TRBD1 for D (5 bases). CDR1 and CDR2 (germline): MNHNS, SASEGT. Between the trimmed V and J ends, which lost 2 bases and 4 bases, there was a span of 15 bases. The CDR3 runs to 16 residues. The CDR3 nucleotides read TGTGCCAGCAGTGAATCGGCGACAGAGGAGAATCAGCCCCAGCATTTT. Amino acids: CASSESATEENQPQHF.

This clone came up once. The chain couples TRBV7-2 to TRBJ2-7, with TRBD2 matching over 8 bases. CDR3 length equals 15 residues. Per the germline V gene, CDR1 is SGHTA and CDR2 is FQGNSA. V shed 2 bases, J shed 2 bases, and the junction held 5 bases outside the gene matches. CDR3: CASSLRAGEAYEQYF. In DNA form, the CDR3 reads TGTGCCAGCAGCTTAAGAGCGGGGGAAGCCTACGAGCAGTACTTC. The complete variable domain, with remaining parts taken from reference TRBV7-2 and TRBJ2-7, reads GAGVSQSPSNKVTEKGKDVELRCDPISGHTALYWYRQSLGQGLEFLIYFQGNSAPDKSGLPSDRFSAERTGGSVSTLTIQRTQQEDSAVYLCASSLRAGEAYEQYFGPGTRLTVT.

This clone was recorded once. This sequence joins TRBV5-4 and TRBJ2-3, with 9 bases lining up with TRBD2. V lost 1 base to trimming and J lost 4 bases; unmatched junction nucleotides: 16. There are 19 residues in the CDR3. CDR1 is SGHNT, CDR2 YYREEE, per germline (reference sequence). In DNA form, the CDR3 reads TGTGCCAGCAGCTTGTCGGTGGGGGCGGGAGGGCCGGTTGCAGATACGCAGTATTTT. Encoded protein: CASSLSVGAGGPVADTQYF.

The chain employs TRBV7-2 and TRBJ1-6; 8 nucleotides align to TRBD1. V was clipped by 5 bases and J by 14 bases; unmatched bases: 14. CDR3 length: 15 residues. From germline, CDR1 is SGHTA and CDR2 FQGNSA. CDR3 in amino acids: CASSPTGDPRRSLHF. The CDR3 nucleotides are TGTGCCAGCAGCCCGACAGGGGACCCTCGTAGGTCCCTCCACTTT.

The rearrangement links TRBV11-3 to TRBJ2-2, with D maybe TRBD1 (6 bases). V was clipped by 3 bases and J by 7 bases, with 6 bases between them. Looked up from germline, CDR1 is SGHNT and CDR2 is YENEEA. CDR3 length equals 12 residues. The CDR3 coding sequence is TGTGCCAGCAGCTTGGACAGCGGGGAGCTGTTTTTT. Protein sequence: CASSLDSGELFF.

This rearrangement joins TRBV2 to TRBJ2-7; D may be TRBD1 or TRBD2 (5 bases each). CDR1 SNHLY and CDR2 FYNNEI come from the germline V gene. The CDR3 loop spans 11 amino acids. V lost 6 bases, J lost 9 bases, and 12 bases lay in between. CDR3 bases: TGTGCCAGCAGCCCCAGGGACGGGCAGTACTTC. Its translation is CASSPRDGQYF.

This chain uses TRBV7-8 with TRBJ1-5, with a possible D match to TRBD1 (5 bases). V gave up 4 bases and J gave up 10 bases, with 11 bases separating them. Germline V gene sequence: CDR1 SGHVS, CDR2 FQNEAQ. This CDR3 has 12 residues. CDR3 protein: CASSSRQFPQHF. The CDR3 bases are TGTGCCAGCAGCTCGAGACAGTTTCCCCAGCATTTT.

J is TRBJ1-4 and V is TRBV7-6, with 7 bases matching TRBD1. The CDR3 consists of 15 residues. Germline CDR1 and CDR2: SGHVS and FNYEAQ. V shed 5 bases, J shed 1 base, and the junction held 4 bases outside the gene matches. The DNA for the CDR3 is TGTGCCAGCAGCCCCTCAGGGGGAACTAATGAAAAACTGTTTTTT. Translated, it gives CASSPSGGTNEKLFF.

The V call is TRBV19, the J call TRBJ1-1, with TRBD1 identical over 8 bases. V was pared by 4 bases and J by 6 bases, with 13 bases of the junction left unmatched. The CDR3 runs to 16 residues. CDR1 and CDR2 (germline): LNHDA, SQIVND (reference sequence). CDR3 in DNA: TGTGCCAGTAGTACCGGACAGGGAGTCGGATCTGCTGAAGCTTTCTTT. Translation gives CASSTGQGVGSAEAFF.

The CDR3 region is CAWSVFAANEKLFF. For the CDR3, the DNA is TGTGCCTGGAGTGTTTTCGCGGCTAATGAAAAACTGTTTTTT. The V gene is TRBV30, the J gene TRBJ1-4; no reliable D call. Germline CDR1 GTSNPN, CDR2 SVGIG (reference sequence). The CDR3 runs 14 residues. V was shortened by 0 bases and J by 3 bases, with 8 bases between the two germline ends.

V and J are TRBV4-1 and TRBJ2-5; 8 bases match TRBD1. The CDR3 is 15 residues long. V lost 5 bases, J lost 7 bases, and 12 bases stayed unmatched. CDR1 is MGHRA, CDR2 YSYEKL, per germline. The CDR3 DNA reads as TGCGCCAGCAGCTTGGATCCGACAGGGGACGGGACCCAGTACTTC. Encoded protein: CASSLDPTGDGTQYF.

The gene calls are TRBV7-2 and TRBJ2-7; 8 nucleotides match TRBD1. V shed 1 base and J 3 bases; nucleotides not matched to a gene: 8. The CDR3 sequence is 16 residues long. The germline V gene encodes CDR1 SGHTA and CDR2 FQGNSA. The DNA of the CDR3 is TGTGCCAGCAGCTTAGGGAGGCGACAGGGGAACTACGAGCAGTACTTC. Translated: CASSLGRRQGNYEQYF. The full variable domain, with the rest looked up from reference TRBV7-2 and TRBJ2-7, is GAGVSQSPSNKVTEKGKDVELRCDPISGHTALYWYRQSLGQGLEFLIYFQGNSAPDKSGLPSDRFSAERTGGSVSTLTIQRTQQEDSAVYLCASSLGRRQGNYEQYFGPGTRLTVT.

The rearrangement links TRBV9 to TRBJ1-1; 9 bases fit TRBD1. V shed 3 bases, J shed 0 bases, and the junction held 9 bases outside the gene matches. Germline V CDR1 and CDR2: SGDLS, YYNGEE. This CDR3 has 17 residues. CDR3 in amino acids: CASSATGQGLMNTEAFF. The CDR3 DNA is TGTGCCAGCAGCGCAACGGGACAGGGACTCATGAACACTGAAGCTTTCTTT.